The 32 T cell receptor beta chains given below trace back to one sample, sequenced in a study of T cell repertoires in cytomegalovirus infection. No antigens are known for them. Each CDR3 protein is one row after TCRdb ran MiXCR on the reads. This table holds around 89,000 distinct CDR3 sequences, approximately 30% found once. The sequences come from CD8+ T cells from cultured PBMCs, collected from culture after CMV antigen stimulation. All receptors derive from a human donor in good health (CMV status not recorded). Some clones in this sample may be carry-over from other donors' samples.

This chain joins TRBV27 and TRBJ1-1; perhaps TRBD1 as D (5 bases). Germline CDR1 MNHEY, CDR2 SMNVEV (reference sequence). This CDR3 contains 14 residues. V lost 4 bases to trimming and J lost 3 bases, with 12 bases between them. CDR3 DNA sequence: TGTGCCAGCAGTTGGGCAGGGACCCACACTGAAGCTTTCTTT. This encodes CASSWAGTHTEAFF.

This clonotype was seen more than once but under ten times. The chain employs TRBV4-1 and TRBJ1-4; D is unresolved. Trimming removed 1 base from V and 0 bases from J, with 27 bases in between. Germline loops: CDR1 MGHRA, CDR2 YSYEKL. CDR3 length: 22 amino acids. The CDR3 is CASSQVRVFAPLPEATNEKLFF. DNA for the CDR3: TGCGCCAGCAGCCAAGTACGAGTTTTTGCACCATTGCCCGAAGCAACTAATGAAAAACTGTTTTTT.

This clonotype has at least ten counts. The chain has TRBV14 and TRBJ2-7, with D uncertain. Germline V gene data show CDR1 as SGHDN and CDR2 as FVKESK. This CDR3 spans 15 amino acids. Trimming left V 0 bases short and J 2 bases short, with 11 bases between. The CDR3 DNA is TGTGCCAGCAGCCAAGATCAAGGTAACCCCTACGAGCAGTACTTC. The encoded protein is CASSQDQGNPYEQYF.

In this sample, this clonotype turned up a few times. The chain combines TRBV24-1 with TRBJ2-1; 12 nucleotides match TRBD2. V gave up 4 bases and J gave up 8 bases; unmatched junction bases: 8. The CDR3 extends over 16 amino acids. Germline values: CDR1 KGHDR, CDR2 SFDVKD. CDR3 protein: CATSDSTSGGRDEQFF. As DNA, the CDR3 is TGTGCCACCAGTGACTCCACTAGCGGGGGGCGAGATGAGCAGTTCTTC.

This clonotype was seen a handful of times. The chain uses TRBV24-1 and TRBJ2-5, with D possibly being TRBD2 (5 bases). V lost 1 base to trimming and J lost 4 bases, with 12 bases between them. The CDR3 totals 15 residues. Germline V gene lookup returns CDR1 KGHDR and CDR2 SFDVKD. The CDR3 nucleotides read TGTGCCACCAGTGATTTCGAGGGATCTGGAGAGACCCAGTACTTC. Its protein is CATSDFEGSGETQYF.

This chain connects TRBV6-6 to TRBJ1-5; TRBD1 is a possible D gene (5 bases). Trimming cost V 2 bases and J 1 base, with 9 bases left between them. Germline CDR1 MNHNY, CDR2 SVGAGI (reference sequence). This CDR3 spans 15 amino acids. The CDR3 spells CASSYRDLSNQPQHF. CDR3 in DNA: TGTGCCAGCAGTTACAGGGACCTAAGCAATCAGCCCCAGCATTTT.

This clonotype was counted ten times or more. V gene TRBV7-2 combines with J gene TRBJ1-2, with D tentatively TRBD1 (5 bases). Germline V gives CDR1 SGHTA, CDR2 FQGNSA. The CDR3 is 17 residues long. V was clipped by 5 bases and J by 6 bases, with 25 bases between them. CDR3: CASSDSPSFLDRDGYTF. CDR3 bases: TGTGCCAGCAGCGACAGTCCCTCCTTTTTGGATCGGGATGGCTACACCTTC.

This sequence joins TRBV20-1 and TRBJ1-3, with D uncertain. The V end lost 3 bases, the J end lost 0 bases, and 12 bases lay between the germline ends. Germline-derived CDR1 and CDR2 are DFQATT and SNEGSKA (reference sequence). The length of the CDR3 is 15 residues. The CDR3 bases are TGCAGTGCTAGTCCCGGACGGTCCTCTGGAAACACCATATATTTT. It yields the protein CSASPGRSSGNTIYF.

This clonotype was found a few times. The chain has TRBV7-9 and TRBJ2-3; no firm D call. The CDR3 spans 13 residues. Germline V gene sequence: CDR1 SEHNR, CDR2 FQNEAQ (reference sequence). The ends were cut back, 6 bases at V and 4 bases at J, with 11 bases in the middle. CDR3 sequence: CASRLTNPDTQYF. In nucleotides, the CDR3 is TGTGCCAGCAGGCTTACCAATCCAGATACGCAGTATTTT.

This clonotype was seen a handful of times. The chain uses TRBV7-2 and TRBJ2-7; TRBD1 is a possible D gene (6 bases). The CDR3 extends over 13 amino acids. Trimming left V 5 bases short and J 4 bases short, with 12 bases between. Germline V CDR1 and CDR2: SGHTA, FQGNSA. In nucleotides, the CDR3 is TGTGCCAGCAGCGATAACAGGGCGTACGAGCAGTACTTC. Its protein is CASSDNRAYEQYF.

This clonotype was detected only a few times. V gene TRBV2 combines with J gene TRBJ2-2; 11 bases map to TRBD2. Germline lookup yields CDR1 SNHLY and CDR2 FYNNEI. The ends lost 4 bases at V and 1 base at J; junction bases unmatched: 8. The CDR3 consists of 18 residues. The CDR3 DNA sequence: TGTGCCAGCAGTGTTAGTACTAGCGGGGGCGTGAACACCGGGGAGCTGTTTTTT. Protein sequence: CASSVSTSGGVNTGELFF.

This clonotype was observed a few times. The V call is TRBV7-9, the J call TRBJ1-2, with D possibly matching TRBD1 (5 bases). Germline V gene data show CDR1 as SEHNR and CDR2 as FQNEAQ (reference sequence). The CDR3 spans 17 residues. Trimming removed 6 bases from V and 0 bases from J, with 20 bases in between. For the CDR3, the DNA is TGTGCCAGCAGTATTATGAGGCGGGGCGACCCTAACTATGGCTACACCTTC. This sequence encodes CASSIMRRGDPNYGYTF.

The J gene is TRBJ1-2, the V gene TRBV6-5; the match to TRBD1 covers 7 bases. Germline lookup yields CDR1 MNHEY and CDR2 SVGAGI. The CDR3 sequence is 13 residues long. Unmatched junction bases numbered 6, after V lost 10 bases and J lost 1 base. The DNA for the CDR3 is TGTGCCACCCGGGACAGCATTAACTATGGCTACACCTTC. It codes for CATRDSINYGYTF.

This clonotype was seen only a few times. The chain recombines TRBV7-9 with TRBJ1-2; 7 nucleotides match TRBD1. The CDR3 has 15 amino acids. CDR1 and CDR2 from the germline V gene are SEHNR and FQNEAQ (reference sequence). The trim removed 5 bases at V and 1 base at J, leaving 7 bases unmatched. The DNA of the CDR3 is TGTGCCAGCAGCCCTCGGGACAGCATTAACTATGGCTACACCTTC. This translates into CASSPRDSINYGYTF.

The chain combines TRBV25-1 with TRBJ1-2, with TRBD1 as a possible D gene (6 bases). CDR1 and CDR2 from the germline V gene are MGHDK and SYGVNS. V was trimmed by 1 base and J by 3 bases, leaving 12 bases between them. The CDR3 has 15 amino acids. CDR3 DNA sequence: TGTGCCAGCAGTGAATTAGGGGGGGACCACTATGGCTACACCTTC. This translates into CASSELGGDHYGYTF.

This clonotype was observed a handful of times. The DNA for the CDR3 is TGTGCCAGCAGCCCCGAGGCCAGGGCTGAAGCTTTCTTT. Translation: CASSPEARAEAFF. The rearrangement joins TRBV9 to TRBJ1-1, with D possibly TRBD1 on 5 matching bases. The CDR3 has 13 amino acids. The germline V gene encodes CDR1 SGDLS and CDR2 YYNGEE. V lost 4 bases to trimming and J lost 6 bases, with 13 bases between them.

This clonotype occurred a few times. The V gene is TRBV6-1, the J gene TRBJ2-7; D may match TRBD1 or TRBD2 (6 bases each). Germline assignment: CDR1 MNHNS and CDR2 SASEGT. The CDR3 has 13 residues. Deletions cut 7 bases from V and 3 bases from J, with 13 bases between. The CDR3 DNA reads TGTGCCAGCAAGGGGGGAAACCTCTACGAGCAGTACTTC. Its translation is CASKGGNLYEQYF.

This clonotype occurred a few times. The CDR3 spells CASSLVGPRLETQYF. Here the CDR3 DNA reads TGTGCCAGCAGCTTAGTTGGGCCAAGATTAGAGACCCAGTACTTC. V and J are TRBV7-2 and TRBJ2-5; D is unclear. The CDR3 contains 15 residues. Trimming took 1 base from V and 4 from J, leaving 13 bases between them. Germline V gene data show CDR1 as SGHTA and CDR2 as FQGNSA.

This clonotype came up once. The J gene is TRBJ2-2, the V gene TRBV7-6; TRBD2 matches 12 bases. CDR3 length: 17 amino acids. V shed 2 bases, J shed 3 bases, and the junction held 4 bases outside the gene matches. Germline CDR1 SGHVS, CDR2 FNYEAQ. The chain's CDR3 is CASSLPSGGADTGELFF. DNA of the CDR3: TGTGCCAGCAGCTTACCTAGCGGGGGGGCGGACACCGGGGAGCTGTTTTTT.

This clonotype was seen only a few times. This sequence joins TRBV7-2 and TRBJ2-6; D unresolved. Per germline, CDR1 SGHTA and CDR2 FQGNSA. The CDR3 totals 15 residues. V was shortened by 2 bases and J by 2 bases, with 7 bases between the two germline ends. The CDR3 nucleotides read TGTGCCAGCAGCTTATCACGGACTGGGGCCAACGTCCTGACTTTC. Translation: CASSLSRTGANVLTF. The full variable domain, in which reference TRBV7-2 and TRBJ2-6 provide the parts outside the CDR3, is GAGVSQSPSNKVTEKGKDVELRCDPISGHTALYWYRQSLGQGLEFLIYFQGNSAPDKSGLPSDRFSAERTGGSVSTLTIQRTQQEDSAVYLCASSLSRTGANVLTFGAGSRLTVL.

This clonotype was seen more than once but under ten times. The rearrangement uses TRBV6-1 and TRBJ2-7; no reliable D call. Trimming shortened V by 2 bases and J by 4 bases, and 9 bases separated the two germline ends. Germline-derived CDR1 and CDR2 are MNHNS and SASEGT. The CDR3 covers 13 residues. CDR3 sequence: CASSETARYEQYF. DNA for the CDR3: TGTGCCAGCAGTGAAACGGCCAGATACGAGCAGTACTTC.

This clonotype was counted ten times or more. Written as DNA, the CDR3 is TGTGCCAGCAGTTTAAACCCAGCAGGACAGGGAGAGACCCAGTACTTC. Encoded protein: CASSLNPAGQGETQYF. The chain couples TRBV12-3 or TRBV12-4 to TRBJ2-5; 8 nucleotides agree with TRBD1. V dropped 2 bases and J dropped 4; count of bases not matched to a gene: 9. The CDR3 has 16 residues.

This clonotype was observed many times. The chain joins TRBV7-6 to TRBJ2-3; 9 nucleotides line up with TRBD1. The junction had 10 bases not matched to a gene; V was cut back by 1 base and J by 2 bases. Germline-derived CDR1 and CDR2 are SGHVS and FNYEAQ. The CDR3 has 18 amino acids. Written as DNA, the CDR3 is TGTGCCAGCAGCTTAGTCGTGACGGGACAGGGCGCCACAGATACGCAGTATTTT. Translated, it gives CASSLVVTGQGATDTQYF.

V gene TRBV4-2 combines with J gene TRBJ1-2, with 11 bases that match TRBD1. The CDR3 runs 15 residues. Germline values: CDR1 LGHNA, CDR2 YNFKEQ. V shed 3 bases, J shed 1 base, and the junction held 1 base outside the gene matches. CDR3 loop: CASSQGQGDNYGYTF. The DNA for the CDR3 is TGTGCCAGCAGCCAGGGACAGGGGGATAACTATGGCTACACCTTC.

V and J are TRBV12-3 or TRBV12-4 and TRBJ2-7; TRBD2 agrees at 8 bases. V trimming: 6 bases; J trimming: 5 bases; junction bases outside the gene matches: 6. The CDR3 totals 13 residues. CDR3 nucleotides: TGTGCCAGCAGCCCGGGGGGGCGTCACGAGCAGTACTTC. Translating it yields CASSPGGRHEQYF.

The chain joins TRBV7-9 to TRBJ2-7; 12 nucleotides match TRBD2. J gave up 2 bases and V 4 bases, and 9 bases lay outside the gene matches. CDR1 and CDR2 from the germline V gene are SEHNR and FQNEAQ (reference sequence). The CDR3 sequence is 17 residues long. The CDR3 region has the DNA TGTGCCAGCAGCTCCTCAGGACTAGCGGGGCTTGCCTACGAGCAGTACTTC. Encoded protein: CASSSSGLAGLAYEQYF. Complete variable domain (other parts from reference TRBV7-9 and TRBJ2-7): DTGVSQNPRHKITKRGQNVTFRCDPISEHNRLYWYRQTLGQGPEFLTYFQNEAQLEKSRLLSDRFSAERPKGSFSTLEIQRTEQGDSAMYLCASSSSGLAGLAYEQYFGPGTRLTVT.

The chain links TRBV4-1 to TRBJ2-1, with D perhaps TRBD1 (5 bases). This CDR3 is built from 16 residues. Germline loops: CDR1 MGHRA, CDR2 YSYEKL. V dropped 3 bases and J dropped 0 bases, with 12 bases sitting between them. CDR3 region: CASSQQTVSSYNEQFF. In nucleotides, the CDR3 is TGCGCCAGCAGCCAGCAGACAGTGAGCTCCTACAATGAGCAGTTCTTC.

The gene calls are TRBV20-1 and TRBJ2-1; D tentatively fits TRBD1 or TRBD2 (5 bases each). Germline V CDR1 and CDR2: DFQATT, SNEGSKA (reference sequence). The CDR3 is made up of 11 amino acids. The V and J ends lost 7 bases and 7 bases respectively, with 11 bases between them. The CDR3 here is CSERGANEQFF. The CDR3 nucleotides read TGCAGTGAAAGGGGAGCGAATGAGCAGTTCTTC.

The gene calls are TRBV11-2 and TRBJ1-1; 7 bases match TRBD1. The CDR3 totals 17 residues. V trimming: 1 base; J trimming: 2 bases; junction bases outside the gene matches: 10. Germline CDR1 is SGHAT and CDR2 is FQNNGV. The CDR3 DNA reads as TGTGCCAGCAGCTTAGGCTCGGCAGGGGGTTTTAACACTGAAGCTTTCTTT. This translates into CASSLGSAGGFNTEAFF.

This clonotype was found many times. The chain is built from TRBV27 and TRBJ2-3; 14 positions agree with TRBD2. The germline CDR1 and CDR2 sequences are MNHEY and SMNVEV (reference sequence). The CDR3 totals 16 residues. J gave up 3 bases and V 5 bases, and 4 bases lay outside the gene matches. CDR3 region: CASSLTSGGATDTQYF. In nucleotides, the CDR3 is TGTGCCAGCAGTCTGACTAGCGGGGGGGCGACAGATACGCAGTATTTT.

J is TRBJ2-3 and V is TRBV7-9, with unresolved D. Germline values: CDR1 SEHNR, CDR2 FQNEAQ (reference sequence). The CDR3 extends over 14 amino acids. Trimming took 2 bases from V and 0 from J, leaving 6 bases between them. The DNA of the CDR3 is TGTGCCAGCAGCTTATCTTCTAGCACAGATACGCAGTATTTT. Translation: CASSLSSSTDTQYF.

About this clonotype itself: This may come from a read error, since a much larger clone is one base off. The V and J genes are TRBV7-8 and TRBJ1-2; 7 positions agree with TRBD1. The germline gives CDR1 SGHVS, CDR2 FQNEAQ. This CDR3 is built from 15 residues. The CDR3 DNA follows: TGTGCCAACAGCCTTCCTGCGACAGGGAGTAATGGCTACACCTTC. Translation: CANSLPATGSNGYTF.